The sequence of this TCR beta chain was determined in a study of CD8+CD57+ T cells in acquired aplastic anemia. Study-level background: Each DNA sample taken from sorted CD4+ and CD8+ cells came to 2.5 to 4 ug on average. Study results and caveats: Between patients and controls, CD8+ Simpson's diversity did not vary significantly.

As for this clonotype: What it binds is not known.

In patients chosen for sequencing, flow cytometry had shown CD8+CD57+ cell expansion. It was genomic DNA that served as the template for profiling TCR beta VDJ and CDR3. One entry per CDR3 protein, called by TCRdb with MiXCR from the reads. Among approximately 220,000 distinct CDR3 sequences listed, more than 40% were seen once. V dropped 0 bases and J dropped 4; count of bases not matched to a gene: 9. CDR1 is SGHVS and CDR2 is FQNEAQ in the germline V gene. The CDR3 totals 18 residues. This clonotype was obtained from a human donor with aplastic anemia. V usage is TRBV7-8 and J usage is TRBJ1-2; 12 bases are a match to TRBD1. Specimen: sorted CD4+, CD8+, or CD8+CD57+ T cells (not recorded which) from PBMCs. CDR3 residues: CASSLAGTGGASGYGYTF. In DNA, the CDR3 is TGTGCCAGCAGCTTAGCGGGGACAGGGGGCGCGTCAGGCTATGGCTACACCTTC. Full variable domain (rest looked up from reference TRBV7-8 and TRBJ1-2): GAGVSQSPRYKVAKRGQDVALRCDPISGHVSLFWYQQALGQGPEFLTYFQNEAQLDKSGLPSDRFFAERPEGSVSTLKIQRTQQEDSAVYLCASSLAGTGGASGYGYTFGSGTRLTVV.